The sequence of this T cell receptor (beta chain) was determined in a study of blood T cell repertoires in COVID-19. In the study overall: Collection of acute and convalescent COVID-19 samples took place in the United States, Italy and Spain. T cells, B-cell-depleted T cells, or PBMCs provided the cDNA or gDNA that served as material.

This clone showed up just once. The CDR3 extends over 14 amino acids. V shed 1 base and J shed 0 bases, with 8 bases lying between them. Germline V gives CDR1 SGHRS, CDR2 YFSETQ. The table came from immunoSEQ multiplex PCR; TCRdb's copy has only in-frame clones and leaves some out. Here the sample spans 300,000 to 400,000 clones, 85% to 90% being singletons. Cohorts were assigned according to the clinical history that participants reported. Among Cohort 3 donors, those recovered had two negative PCRs, clearance, or symptom resolution. The TCR sequence derives from a man in his late teens or twenties who had recovered from COVID-19. This chain uses TRBV5-1 with TRBJ2-7, with unresolved D. Sequencing was carried out using PBMCs or T cells enriched from blood (not recorded which). The CDR3 nucleotides are TGCGCCAGCAGCTTGACACCAGGCTCCTACGAGCAGTACTTC. This codes for CASSLTPGSYEQYF.